The 29 T cell receptor beta chains given below trace back to one sample, sequenced in a study of CD8 T cells in Susac syndrome. Random-hexamer reverse transcription was applied to roughly 0.5 to 1 ug RNA. Via MiXCR, TCRdb re-called the immunoSEQ multiplex PCR reads, giving one row per CDR3 protein. In the table there are roughly 150,000 distinct CDR3 sequences, around 95% of which are singletons. Sequenced sample: CD4+ T cells from PBMCs. All receptors derive from a human donor in good health.

The genes are TRBV12-3 or TRBV12-4 and TRBJ2-1; TRBD2 matches 12 bases. This CDR3 is 16 amino acids long. After removal of 3 bases from V and 8 bases from J, the junction contained 8 bases not matched to a gene. CDR3 in amino acids: CASSFPSGGAVHEQFF. CDR3 sequence (DNA): TGTGCCAGCAGTTTTCCTAGCGGGGGGGCCGTCCATGAGCAGTTCTTC.

The chain recombines TRBV19 with TRBJ1-2; D is possibly TRBD1 (6 bases). Germline-derived CDR1 and CDR2 are LNHDA and SQIVND (reference sequence). The CDR3 length is 15 residues. Trimming took off 8 bases at V and 3 bases at J, with 19 bases between the two ends. CDR3 nucleotides: TGTGCCAGTGCGACGGGACACAATTACCACTATGGCTACACCTTC. It translates to CASATGHNYHYGYTF.

The V gene is TRBV2, the J gene TRBJ1-1; 8 positions agree with TRBD1. The CDR3 is 16 amino acids. Germline V lookup: CDR1 SNHLY, CDR2 FYNNEI. V gave up 6 bases and J gave up 4 bases; unmatched junction bases: 13. The CDR3 loop reads CASSPEAGGMGTEAFF. CDR3 nucleotide sequence: TGTGCCAGCAGCCCCGAGGCAGGGGGCATGGGCACTGAAGCTTTCTTT.

J is TRBJ1-1 and V is TRBV7-6; no clear D. Trimming cost V 1 base and J 1 base, with 4 bases left between them. Germline values: CDR1 SGHVS, CDR2 FNYEAQ. The CDR3 sequence is 13 residues long. The CDR3 is CASSLDTNTEAFF. The CDR3 coding sequence is TGTGCCAGCAGCTTAGACACGAACACTGAAGCTTTCTTT.

This chain joins TRBV29-1 and TRBJ1-4; D is possibly TRBD1 (5 bases). The length of the CDR3 is 12 residues. The germline V gene encodes CDR1 SQVTM and CDR2 ANQGSEA. V was trimmed by 5 bases and J by 3 bases, leaving 7 bases between them. The CDR3 region has the DNA TGCAGCGTTTTAGGGGCTAATGAAAAACTGTTTTTT. Residues: CSVLGANEKLFF.

The chain is built from TRBV7-2 and TRBJ2-1; tentatively, D is TRBD2 (6 bases). V lost 3 bases and J 4 bases, leaving 19 bases between the germline ends. The CDR3 is 17 amino acids. Germline lookup yields CDR1 SGHTA and CDR2 FQGNSA. In nucleotides, the CDR3 is TGTGCCAGCAGCTTGCGGTGGGGCGGGGTTAGGTACAATGAGCAGTTCTTC. Protein sequence: CASSLRWGGVRYNEQFF.

The chain employs TRBV5-1 and TRBJ1-2, with 7 bases that match TRBD1. This CDR3 contains 15 residues. V lost 0 bases to trimming and J lost 4 bases; unmatched junction nucleotides: 6. The germline CDR1 and CDR2 sequences are SGHRS and YFSETQ. CDR3 protein: CASSLADRAPYGYTF. In DNA form, the CDR3 reads TGCGCCAGCAGCTTGGCCGACAGGGCACCCTATGGCTACACCTTC.

Only a few counts were recorded for this clonotype. The chain recombines TRBV29-1 with TRBJ2-5; 9 bases agree with TRBD1. The V segment lost 7 bases and the J segment 5 bases; nucleotides outside the gene matches: 5. The CDR3 sequence is 12 residues long. Germline V gene lookup returns CDR1 SQVTM and CDR2 ANQGSEA. Here the CDR3 DNA reads TGCAGCGCAGAGACAGGGGGGGAGACCCAGTACTTC. This encodes CSAETGGETQYF. Based on the CDR3 plus reference TRBV29-1 and TRBJ2-5, the full variable domain is SAVISQKPSRDICQRGTSLTIQCQVDSQVTMMFWYRQQPGQSLTLIATANQGSEATYESGFVIDKFPISRPNLTFSTLTVSNMSPEDSSIYLCSAETGGETQYFGPGTRLLVL.

This clonotype was seen only a few times. The V call is TRBV6-6, the J call TRBJ1-1; D is ambiguous. Germline V CDR1 and CDR2: MNHNY, SVGAGI (reference sequence). This CDR3 is built from 13 residues. The ends were cut back, 2 bases at V and 1 base at J, with 5 bases in the middle. The CDR3 DNA reads as TGTGCCAGCAGTTACGAGGGGAACACTGAAGCTTTCTTT. Residues: CASSYEGNTEAFF.

V is TRBV9 and J is TRBJ2-2; D unresolved. Germline V gene sequence: CDR1 SGDLS, CDR2 YYNGEE. The V end was cut by 0 bases, the J end by 6 bases, with 15 bases between. The CDR3 has 16 residues. The CDR3 sequence: CASSVDDRLGAGELFF. The CDR3 coding sequence is TGTGCCAGCAGCGTAGATGACCGACTGGGCGCCGGGGAGCTGTTTTTT. The full variable domain, its missing parts supplied by reference TRBV9 and TRBJ2-2, is DSGVTQTPKHLITATGQRVTLRCSPRSGDLSVYWYQQSLDQGLQFLIQYYNGEERAKGNILERFSAQQFPDLHSELNLSSLELGDSALYFCASSVDDRLGAGELFFGEGSRLTVL.

In this sample, this clonotype turned up once. The gene calls are TRBV9 and TRBJ2-2; D ambiguous. CDR3 length: 14 amino acids. The germline V gene encodes CDR1 SGDLS and CDR2 YYNGEE. V lost 6 bases, J lost 4 bases, and 13 bases lay in between. In DNA, the CDR3 is TGTGCCAGCACGACCCGGTTGGGCACCGGGGAGCTGTTTTTT. Its translation: CASTTRLGTGELFF.

In nucleotides, the CDR3 is TGCAGCGTTGATATAGGGGGAGATACGCAGTATTTT. Protein: CSVDIGGDTQYF. V is TRBV29-1 and J is TRBJ2-3, with a weak D call TRBD1 (6 bases). CDR1 SQVTM and CDR2 ANQGSEA come from the germline V gene. The CDR3 loop spans 12 amino acids. Deletions cut 3 bases from V and 5 bases from J, with 9 bases between.

The rearrangement uses TRBV12-3 or TRBV12-4 and TRBJ2-3, with D tentatively TRBD1 (6 bases). Trimming cost V 6 bases and J 0 bases, with 13 bases left between them. The CDR3 runs to 15 residues. The CDR3, as DNA: TGTGCCAGCAGCCGACAGGTGACTAGCACAGATACGCAGTATTTT. Protein product: CASSRQVTSTDTQYF.

This chain links TRBV20-1 with TRBJ2-3; 9 bases are a match to TRBD2. Germline V CDR1 and CDR2: DFQATT, SNEGSKA (reference sequence). The CDR3 extends over 14 amino acids. J gave up 7 bases and V 6 bases, and 11 bases lay outside the gene matches. CDR3: CSAQGPGLANTQYF. The CDR3 region has the DNA TGCAGTGCCCAGGGACCGGGACTAGCCAATACGCAGTATTTT.

This clonotype was counted a few times. The chain recombines TRBV7-2 with TRBJ1-1, with a possible D match to TRBD1 (6 bases). The CDR3 loop spans 13 amino acids. V was trimmed by 5 bases and J by 10 bases, leaving 17 bases between them. Germline lookup yields CDR1 SGHTA and CDR2 FQGNSA. The CDR3 sequence: CASSPSQGSGAFF. CDR3 nucleotide sequence: TGTGCCAGCAGCCCATCCCAGGGGAGCGGAGCTTTCTTT. Using reference TRBV7-2 and TRBJ1-1 for the parts outside the CDR3, the full variable domain is GAGVSQSPSNKVTEKGKDVELRCDPISGHTALYWYRQSLGQGLEFLIYFQGNSAPDKSGLPSDRFSAERTGGSVSTLTIQRTQQEDSAVYLCASSPSQGSGAFFGQGTRLTVV.

The V and J genes are TRBV5-1 and TRBJ2-7, with D possibly TRBD1 on 7 matching bases. The V gene's germline CDR1 is SGHRS and CDR2 YFSETQ. The ends were cut back, 4 bases at V and 5 bases at J, with 19 bases in the middle. CDR3 length: 15 residues. CDR3 region: CASSRGTAGMNEQYF. DNA of the CDR3: TGCGCCAGCAGCCGCGGGACAGCCGGGATGAACGAGCAGTACTTC.

This chain connects TRBV12-3 or TRBV12-4 to TRBJ1-5, with D unresolved. Deletions cut 3 bases from V and 3 bases from J, with 9 bases between. This CDR3 has 14 residues. CDR3 sequence: CASSFGGPNQPQHF. CDR3 bases: TGTGCCAGCAGTTTCGGCGGACCCAATCAGCCCCAGCATTTT.

The chain combines TRBV12-3 or TRBV12-4 with TRBJ2-7; D is unclear. V was shortened by 5 bases and J by 7 bases, with 15 bases between the two germline ends. The CDR3 has 13 residues. The CDR3, as DNA: TGTGCCAGCAGTAGACGGGTCGGTGGGGAGCAGTACTTC. It specifies CASSRRVGGEQYF.

The chain has TRBV5-6 and TRBJ1-5; D is unresolved. Germline V CDR1 and CDR2: SGHDT, YYEEEE. Trimming pared 5 bases from V and 5 bases from J, leaving 17 bases between. The CDR3 totals 15 residues. The CDR3 is CASSRLADQDQPQHF. CDR3 bases: TGTGCCAGCAGTCGTTTGGCAGACCAAGATCAGCCCCAGCATTTT.

The rearrangement uses TRBV6-4 and TRBJ1-4, with no clear D. Germline assignment: CDR1 MRHNA and CDR2 SNTAGT. The V end lost 3 bases, the J end lost 7 bases, and 18 bases lay between the germline ends. The CDR3 covers 16 residues. This chain's CDR3 is CASSEESHVMGEKLFF. The CDR3 DNA is TGTGCCAGCAGTGAAGAATCCCACGTAATGGGTGAAAAACTGTTTTTT.

The chain combines TRBV25-1 with TRBJ2-1; D uncertain. Germline CDR1 and CDR2: MGHDK and SYGVNS. CDR3 length: 14 amino acids. V was cut by 4 bases and J by 1 base, with 8 bases left in between. This CDR3 reads CASSGWVSYNEQFF. The CDR3 nucleotides are TGTGCCAGCAGTGGATGGGTTTCCTACAATGAGCAGTTCTTC.

The chain joins TRBV5-1 to TRBJ2-5, with 10 bases fitting TRBD2. Germline values: CDR1 SGHRS, CDR2 YFSETQ. The CDR3 is 19 amino acids. V lost 1 base to trimming and J lost 1 base; unmatched junction nucleotides: 13. The CDR3 loop is CASSLMVTGSSGGQETQYF. The CDR3 nucleotides are TGCGCCAGCAGCTTGATGGTAACCGGGTCTAGCGGGGGCCAAGAGACCCAGTACTTC. Based on the CDR3 plus reference TRBV5-1 and TRBJ2-5, the full variable domain is KAGVTQTPRYLIKTRGQQVTLSCSPISGHRSVSWYQQTPGQGLQFLFEYFSETQRNKGNFPGRFSGRQFSNSRSEMNVSTLELGDSALYLCASSLMVTGSSGGQETQYFGPGTRLLVL.

The rearrangement links TRBV4-1 to TRBJ2-7, with D maybe TRBD1 (6 bases). This CDR3 has 15 amino acids. Trimming pared 0 bases from V and 0 bases from J, leaving 9 bases between. CDR1 and CDR2 from the germline V gene are MGHRA and YSYEKL. CDR3 amino acids: CASSQDRGFSYEQYF. CDR3 DNA: TGCGCCAGCAGCCAAGATAGGGGGTTCTCCTACGAGCAGTACTTC.

The rearrangement uses TRBV14 and TRBJ2-2; D remains ambiguous. Germline V gene data show CDR1 as SGHDN and CDR2 as FVKESK. Trimming cost V 4 bases and J 16 bases, with 13 bases left between them. The CDR3 is 11 residues long. This CDR3 is CASSRQSKRFF. The CDR3 DNA reads as TGTGCCAGCAGCCGGCAATCGAAGCGGTTTTTT.

This clonotype was observed a single time. V is TRBV20-1 and J is TRBJ1-6; 10 nucleotides align to TRBD1. The junction had 4 bases not matched to a gene; V was cut back by 3 bases and J by 8 bases. The CDR3 covers 14 residues. Germline V CDR1 and CDR2: DFQATT, SNEGSKA (reference sequence). DNA of the CDR3: TGCAGTGCTAGGCGGACAGGGGGGGATTCACCCCTCCACTTT. Translating it yields CSARRTGGDSPLHF.

The chain links TRBV20-1 to TRBJ2-1; 7 bases are shared with TRBD2. This CDR3 is built from 16 residues. Germline V gene data show CDR1 as DFQATT and CDR2 as SNEGSKA (reference sequence). The V gene end was trimmed by 0 bases and the J gene end by 0 bases; junction bases not matched to a gene: 5. CDR3 amino acids: CSARDLGGGSYNEQFF. The CDR3 DNA sequence: TGCAGTGCTAGAGATTTGGGGGGGGGCTCCTACAATGAGCAGTTCTTC.

In its sample, this clonotype was seen once. This chain uses TRBV29-1 with TRBJ2-3; D unresolved. Germline V lookup: CDR1 SQVTM, CDR2 ANQGSEA. V lost 5 bases to trimming and J lost 6 bases, with 18 bases between them. CDR3 length: 14 residues. Here the CDR3 DNA reads TGCAGCGTTTGCATCGATGTCTACGGGGATACGCAGTATTTT. Its translation is CSVCIDVYGDTQYF.

The sample holds one count of this clonotype. The V call is TRBV5-1, the J call TRBJ1-5, with a tentative D call TRBD1 (6 bases). CDR3 length: 14 residues. With 4 bases removed from V and 4 bases from J, the gap between germline ends came to 12 bases. CDR1 is SGHRS, CDR2 YFSETQ, per germline. The CDR3 loop is CASSLGTLNQPQHF. The CDR3 DNA sequence: TGCGCCAGCAGCCTCGGGACACTTAATCAGCCCCAGCATTTT.

The rearrangement links TRBV25-1 to TRBJ1-2; no clear D. From germline, CDR1 is MGHDK and CDR2 SYGVNS. V was shortened by 5 bases and J by 2 bases, with 9 bases between the two germline ends. The CDR3 consists of 13 residues. This CDR3 reads CASSPGVNYGYTF. The DNA of the CDR3 is TGTGCCAGCAGTCCCGGGGTCAACTATGGCTACACCTTC.